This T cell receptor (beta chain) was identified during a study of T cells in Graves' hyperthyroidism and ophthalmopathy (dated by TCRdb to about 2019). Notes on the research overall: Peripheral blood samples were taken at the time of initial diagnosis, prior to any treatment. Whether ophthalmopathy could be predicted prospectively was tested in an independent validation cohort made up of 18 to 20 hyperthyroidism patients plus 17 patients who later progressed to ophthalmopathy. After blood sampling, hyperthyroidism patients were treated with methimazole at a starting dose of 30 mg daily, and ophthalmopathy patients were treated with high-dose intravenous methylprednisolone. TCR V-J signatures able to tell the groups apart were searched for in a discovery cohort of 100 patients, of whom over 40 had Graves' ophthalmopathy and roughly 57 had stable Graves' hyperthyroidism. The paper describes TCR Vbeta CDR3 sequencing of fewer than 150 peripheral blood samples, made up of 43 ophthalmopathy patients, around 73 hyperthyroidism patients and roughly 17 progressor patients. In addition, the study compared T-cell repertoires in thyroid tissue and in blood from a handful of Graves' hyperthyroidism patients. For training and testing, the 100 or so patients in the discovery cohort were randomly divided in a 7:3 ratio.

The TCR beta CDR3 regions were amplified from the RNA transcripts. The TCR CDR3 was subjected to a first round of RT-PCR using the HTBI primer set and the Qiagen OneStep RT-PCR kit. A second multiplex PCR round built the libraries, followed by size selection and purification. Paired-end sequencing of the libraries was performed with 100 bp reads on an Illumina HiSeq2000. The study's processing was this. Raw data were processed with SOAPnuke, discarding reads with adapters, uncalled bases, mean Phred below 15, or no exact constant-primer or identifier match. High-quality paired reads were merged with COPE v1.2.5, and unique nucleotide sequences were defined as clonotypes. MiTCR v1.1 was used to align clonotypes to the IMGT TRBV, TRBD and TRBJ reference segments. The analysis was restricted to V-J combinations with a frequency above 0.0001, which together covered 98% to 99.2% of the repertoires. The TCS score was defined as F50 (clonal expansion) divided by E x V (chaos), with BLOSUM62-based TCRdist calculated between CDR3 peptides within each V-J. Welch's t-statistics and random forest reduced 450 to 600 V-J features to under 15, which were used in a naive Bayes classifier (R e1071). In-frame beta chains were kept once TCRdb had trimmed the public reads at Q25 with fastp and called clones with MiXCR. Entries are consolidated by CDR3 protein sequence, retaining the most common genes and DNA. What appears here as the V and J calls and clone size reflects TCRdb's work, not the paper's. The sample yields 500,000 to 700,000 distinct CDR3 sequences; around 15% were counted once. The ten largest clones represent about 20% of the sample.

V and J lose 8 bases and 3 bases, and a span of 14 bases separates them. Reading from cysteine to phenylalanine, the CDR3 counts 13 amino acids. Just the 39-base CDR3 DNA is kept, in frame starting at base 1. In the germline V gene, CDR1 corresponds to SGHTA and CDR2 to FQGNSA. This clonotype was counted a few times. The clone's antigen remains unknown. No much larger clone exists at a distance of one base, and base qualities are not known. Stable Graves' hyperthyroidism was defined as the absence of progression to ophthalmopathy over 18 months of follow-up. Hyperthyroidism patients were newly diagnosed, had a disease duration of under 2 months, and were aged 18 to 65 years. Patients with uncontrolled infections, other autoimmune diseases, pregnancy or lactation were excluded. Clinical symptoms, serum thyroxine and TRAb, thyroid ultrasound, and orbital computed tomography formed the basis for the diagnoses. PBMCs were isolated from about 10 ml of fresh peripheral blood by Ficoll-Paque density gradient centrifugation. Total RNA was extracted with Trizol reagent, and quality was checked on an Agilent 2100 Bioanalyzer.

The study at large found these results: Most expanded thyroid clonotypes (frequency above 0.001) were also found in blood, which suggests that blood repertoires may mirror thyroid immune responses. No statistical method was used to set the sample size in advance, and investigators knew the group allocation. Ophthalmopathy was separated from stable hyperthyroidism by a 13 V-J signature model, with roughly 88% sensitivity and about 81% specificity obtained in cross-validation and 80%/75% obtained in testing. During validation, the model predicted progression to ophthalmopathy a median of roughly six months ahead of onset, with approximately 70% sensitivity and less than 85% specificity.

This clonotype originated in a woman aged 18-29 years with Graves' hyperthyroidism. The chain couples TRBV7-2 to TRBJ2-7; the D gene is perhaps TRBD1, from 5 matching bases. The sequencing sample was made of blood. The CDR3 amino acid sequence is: CASAGRAGYEQYF. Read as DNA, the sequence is TGTGCCAGCGCCGGCAGGGCAGGCTACGAGCAGTACTTC.